This T cell receptor (beta chain) was captured by sequencing in a study of patients and donors after allogeneic stem cell transplantation. One entry per CDR3 protein results from TCRdb running MiXCR on the RT-PCR reads. The sample comprises about a million distinct CDR3 sequences, around 17% of which are singletons, and approximately 5.9% rests with the top ten. Germline V gene data show CDR1 as SGHRS and CDR2 as YFSETQ. There are 17 residues in the CDR3. V lost 0 bases, J lost 0 bases, and 15 bases lay in between. Sequenced material: blood, either unsorted or a sorted T cell fraction (not recorded which). The receptor was isolated from a human donor who was either an allogeneic HSCT recipient or a stem cell or donor lymphocyte infusion donor (not recorded which). It is not recorded whose cells these are; they may come from a transplant donor. V gene TRBV5-1 combines with J gene TRBJ1-2, with D tentatively TRBD1 (5 bases). The CDR3 sequence is CASSLARQGGPNYGYTF. The CDR3 DNA follows: TGCGCCAGCAGCTTGGCCAGGCAGGGAGGCCCTAACTATGGCTACACCTTC.